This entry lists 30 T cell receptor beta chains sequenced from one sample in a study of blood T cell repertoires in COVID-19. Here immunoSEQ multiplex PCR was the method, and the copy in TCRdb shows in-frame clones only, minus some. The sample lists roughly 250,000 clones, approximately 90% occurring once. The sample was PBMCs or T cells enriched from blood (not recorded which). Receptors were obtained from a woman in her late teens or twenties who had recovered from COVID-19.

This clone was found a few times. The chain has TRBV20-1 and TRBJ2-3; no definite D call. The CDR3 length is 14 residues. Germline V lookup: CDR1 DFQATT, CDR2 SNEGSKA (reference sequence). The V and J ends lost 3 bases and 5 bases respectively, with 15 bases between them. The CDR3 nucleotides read TGCAGTGCTAGTAGTCGTAGCAAGAGAGATACGCAGTATTTT. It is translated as CSASSRSKRDTQYF.

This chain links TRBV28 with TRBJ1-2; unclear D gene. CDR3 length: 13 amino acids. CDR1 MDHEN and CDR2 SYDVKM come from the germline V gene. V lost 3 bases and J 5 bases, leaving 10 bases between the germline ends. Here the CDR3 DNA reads TGTGCCAGCAGTTTCGGGAGGGATTATGGCTACACCTTC. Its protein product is CASSFGRDYGYTF.

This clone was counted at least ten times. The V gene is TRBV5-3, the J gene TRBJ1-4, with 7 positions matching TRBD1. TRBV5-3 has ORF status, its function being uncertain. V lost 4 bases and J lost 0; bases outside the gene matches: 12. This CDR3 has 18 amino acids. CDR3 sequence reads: CARSQITGTDATNEKLFF. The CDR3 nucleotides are TGTGCCAGAAGCCAAATTACCGGGACAGATGCAACTAATGAAAAACTGTTTTTT.

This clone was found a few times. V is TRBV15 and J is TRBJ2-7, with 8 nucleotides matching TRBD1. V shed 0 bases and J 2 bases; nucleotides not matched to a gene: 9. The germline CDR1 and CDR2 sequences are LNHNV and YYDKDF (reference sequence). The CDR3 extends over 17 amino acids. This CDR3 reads CATSRDEGQEFTYEQYF. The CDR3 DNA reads TGTGCCACCAGCAGAGATGAGGGACAGGAATTTACCTACGAGCAGTACTTC.

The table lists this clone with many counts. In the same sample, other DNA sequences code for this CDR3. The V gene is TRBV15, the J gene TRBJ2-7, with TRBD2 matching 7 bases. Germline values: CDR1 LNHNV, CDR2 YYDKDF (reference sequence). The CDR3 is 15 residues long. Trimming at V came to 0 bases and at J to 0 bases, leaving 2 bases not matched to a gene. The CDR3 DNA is TGTGCCACCAGCAGAGATCGCGGGAGCTCCTACGAGCAGTACTTC. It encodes CATSRDRGSSYEQYF.

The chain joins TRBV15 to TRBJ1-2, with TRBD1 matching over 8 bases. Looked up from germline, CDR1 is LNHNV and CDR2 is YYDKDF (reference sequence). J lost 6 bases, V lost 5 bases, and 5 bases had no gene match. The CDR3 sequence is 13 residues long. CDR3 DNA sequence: TGTGCCACCAGCGGAACGACAGGGGATGGCTACACCTTC. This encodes CATSGTTGDGYTF.

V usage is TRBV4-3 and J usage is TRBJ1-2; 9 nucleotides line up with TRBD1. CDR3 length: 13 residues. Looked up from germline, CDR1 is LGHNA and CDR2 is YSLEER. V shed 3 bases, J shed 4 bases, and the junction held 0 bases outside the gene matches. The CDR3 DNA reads TGCGCCAGCAGCCAGGGACAGGGCTATGGCTACACCTTC. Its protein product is CASSQGQGYGYTF.

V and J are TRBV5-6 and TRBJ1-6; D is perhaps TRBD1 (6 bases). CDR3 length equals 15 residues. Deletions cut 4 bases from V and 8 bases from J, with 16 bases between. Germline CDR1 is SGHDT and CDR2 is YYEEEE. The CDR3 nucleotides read TGTGCCAGCAGCGTACAGGGATTTGAGGATTCACCCCTCCACTTT. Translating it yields CASSVQGFEDSPLHF.

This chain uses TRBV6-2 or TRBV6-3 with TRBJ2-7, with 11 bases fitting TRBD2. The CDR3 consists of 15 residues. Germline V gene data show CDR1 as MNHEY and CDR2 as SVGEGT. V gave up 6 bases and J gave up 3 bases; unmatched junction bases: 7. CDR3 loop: CASSQLAGAVYEQYF. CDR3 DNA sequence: TGTGCCAGCAGCCAACTAGCGGGAGCGGTCTACGAGCAGTACTTC.

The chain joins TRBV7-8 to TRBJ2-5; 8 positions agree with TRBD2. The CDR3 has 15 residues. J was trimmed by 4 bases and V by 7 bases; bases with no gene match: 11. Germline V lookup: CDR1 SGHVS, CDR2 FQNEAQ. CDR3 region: CASIRVRGASETQYF. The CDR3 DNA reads TGTGCCAGCATTAGGGTGCGGGGGGCCTCAGAGACCCAGTACTTC. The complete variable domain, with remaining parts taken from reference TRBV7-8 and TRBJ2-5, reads GAGVSQSPRYKVAKRGQDVALRCDPISGHVSLFWYQQALGQGPEFLTYFQNEAQLDKSGLPSDRFFAERPEGSVSTLKIQRTQQEDSAVYLCASIRVRGASETQYFGPGTRLLVL.

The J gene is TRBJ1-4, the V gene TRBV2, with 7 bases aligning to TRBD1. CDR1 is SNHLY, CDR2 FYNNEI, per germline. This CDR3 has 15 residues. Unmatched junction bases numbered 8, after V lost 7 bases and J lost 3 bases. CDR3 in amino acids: CASTSEGASNEKLFF. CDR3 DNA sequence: TGTGCCAGCACCTCAGAGGGGGCGTCTAATGAAAAACTGTTTTTT.

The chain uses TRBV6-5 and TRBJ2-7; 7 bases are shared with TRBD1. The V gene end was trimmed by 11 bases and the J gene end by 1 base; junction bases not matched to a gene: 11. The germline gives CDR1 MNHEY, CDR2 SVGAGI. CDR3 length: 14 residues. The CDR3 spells CAANRDSLSYEQYF. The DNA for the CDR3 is TGTGCCGCCAACCGGGACAGTCTTTCCTACGAGCAGTACTTC.

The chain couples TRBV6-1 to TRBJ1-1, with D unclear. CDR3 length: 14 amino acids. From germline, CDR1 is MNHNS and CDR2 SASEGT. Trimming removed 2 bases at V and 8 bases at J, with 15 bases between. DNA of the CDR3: TGTGCCAGCAGTGAAAGGTTACAGACACCAGAAGCTTTCTTT. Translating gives CASSERLQTPEAFF.

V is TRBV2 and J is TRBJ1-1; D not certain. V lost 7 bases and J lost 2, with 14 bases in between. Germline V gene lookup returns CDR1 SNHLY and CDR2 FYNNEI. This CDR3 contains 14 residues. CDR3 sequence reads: CASIPRKPNTEAFF. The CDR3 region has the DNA TGTGCCAGCATACCTAGGAAACCAAACACTGAAGCTTTCTTT.

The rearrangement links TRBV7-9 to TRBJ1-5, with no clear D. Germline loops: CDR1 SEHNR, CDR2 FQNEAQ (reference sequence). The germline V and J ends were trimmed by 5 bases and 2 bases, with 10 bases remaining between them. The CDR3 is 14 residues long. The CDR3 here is CASSHVGGNQPQHF. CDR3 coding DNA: TGTGCCAGCAGCCACGTGGGCGGCAATCAGCCCCAGCATTTT.

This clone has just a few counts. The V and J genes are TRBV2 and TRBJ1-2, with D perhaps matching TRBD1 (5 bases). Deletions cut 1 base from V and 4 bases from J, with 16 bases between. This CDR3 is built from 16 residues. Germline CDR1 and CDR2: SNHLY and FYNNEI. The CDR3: CASSEEGWGIAYGYTF. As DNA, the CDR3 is TGTGCCAGCAGTGAAGAGGGGTGGGGTATAGCCTATGGCTACACCTTC.

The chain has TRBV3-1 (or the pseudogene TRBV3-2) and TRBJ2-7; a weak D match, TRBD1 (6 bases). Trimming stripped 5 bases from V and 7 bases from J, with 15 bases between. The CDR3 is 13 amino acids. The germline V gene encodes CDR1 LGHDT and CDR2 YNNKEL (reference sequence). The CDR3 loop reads CASSSQTGAEQYF. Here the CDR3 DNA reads TGTGCCAGCAGCTCCCAGACAGGCGCTGAGCAGTACTTC.

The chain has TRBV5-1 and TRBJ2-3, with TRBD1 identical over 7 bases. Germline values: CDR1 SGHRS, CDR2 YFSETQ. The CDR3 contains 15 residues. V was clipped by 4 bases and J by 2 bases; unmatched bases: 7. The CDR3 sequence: CASSVQGMVTDTQYF. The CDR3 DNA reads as TGCGCCAGCAGCGTACAGGGGATGGTCACAGATACGCAGTATTTT.

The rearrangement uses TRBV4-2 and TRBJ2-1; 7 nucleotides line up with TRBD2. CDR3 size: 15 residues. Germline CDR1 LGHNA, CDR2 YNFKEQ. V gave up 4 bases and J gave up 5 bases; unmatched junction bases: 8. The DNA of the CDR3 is TGTGCCAGCAGCCCAAGAGGGGAGGGAAACAATGAGCAGTTCTTC. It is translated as CASSPRGEGNNEQFF.

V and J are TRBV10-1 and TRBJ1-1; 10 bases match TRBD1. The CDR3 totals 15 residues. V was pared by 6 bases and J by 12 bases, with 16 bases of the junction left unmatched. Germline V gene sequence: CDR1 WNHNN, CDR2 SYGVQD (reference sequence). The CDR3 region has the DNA TGCGCCAGCAGAGATGACGGGACAGGGGTCGTGCGAACTTTCTTT. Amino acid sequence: CASRDDGTGVVRTFF.

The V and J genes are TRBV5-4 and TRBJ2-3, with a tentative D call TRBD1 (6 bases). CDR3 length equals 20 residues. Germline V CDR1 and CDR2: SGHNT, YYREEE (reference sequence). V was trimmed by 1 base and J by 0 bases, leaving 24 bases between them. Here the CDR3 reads CASSLSTLSILGQSTDTQYF. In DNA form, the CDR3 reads TGTGCCAGCAGCTTGTCTACGCTTTCAATATTGGGACAAAGCACAGATACGCAGTATTTT.

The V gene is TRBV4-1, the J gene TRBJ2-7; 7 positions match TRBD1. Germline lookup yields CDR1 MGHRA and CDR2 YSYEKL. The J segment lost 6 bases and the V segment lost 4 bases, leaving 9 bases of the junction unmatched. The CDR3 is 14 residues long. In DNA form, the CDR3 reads TGCGCCAGCAGCCGCGACAGGGTATTGGCCGAGCAGTACTTC. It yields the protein CASSRDRVLAEQYF.

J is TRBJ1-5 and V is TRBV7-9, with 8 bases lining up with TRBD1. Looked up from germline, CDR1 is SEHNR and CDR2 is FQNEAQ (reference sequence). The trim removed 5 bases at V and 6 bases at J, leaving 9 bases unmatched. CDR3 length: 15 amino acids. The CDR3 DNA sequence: TGTGCCAGCAGCCGCGGAGGACAGGGTATTCAGCCCCAGCATTTT. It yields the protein CASSRGGQGIQPQHF.

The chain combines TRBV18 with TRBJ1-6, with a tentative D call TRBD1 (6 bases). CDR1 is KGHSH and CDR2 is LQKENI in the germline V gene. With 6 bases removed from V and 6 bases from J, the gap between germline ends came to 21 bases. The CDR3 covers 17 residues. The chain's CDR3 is CASSPRGRGTGNSPLHF. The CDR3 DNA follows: TGTGCCAGCTCCCCCCGGGGTAGGGGGACGGGTAATTCACCCCTCCACTTT.

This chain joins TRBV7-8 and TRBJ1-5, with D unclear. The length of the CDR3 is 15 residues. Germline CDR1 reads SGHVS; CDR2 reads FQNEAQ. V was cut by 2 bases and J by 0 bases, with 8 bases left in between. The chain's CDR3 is CASSLTEISNQPQHF. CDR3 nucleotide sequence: TGTGCCAGCAGCTTAACAGAGATTAGCAATCAGCCCCAGCATTTT.

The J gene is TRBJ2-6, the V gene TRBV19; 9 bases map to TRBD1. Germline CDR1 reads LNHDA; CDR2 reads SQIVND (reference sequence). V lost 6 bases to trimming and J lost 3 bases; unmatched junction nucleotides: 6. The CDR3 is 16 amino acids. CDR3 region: CASRGQGPGGANVLTF. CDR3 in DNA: TGTGCCAGTAGGGGACAGGGTCCTGGTGGGGCCAACGTCCTGACTTTC.

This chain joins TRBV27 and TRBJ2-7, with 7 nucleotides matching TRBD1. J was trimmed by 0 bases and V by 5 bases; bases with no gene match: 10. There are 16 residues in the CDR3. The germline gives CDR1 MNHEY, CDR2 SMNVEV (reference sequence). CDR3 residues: CASSPRQGTVSYEQYF. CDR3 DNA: TGTGCCAGCAGTCCTAGACAGGGCACCGTCTCCTACGAGCAGTACTTC.

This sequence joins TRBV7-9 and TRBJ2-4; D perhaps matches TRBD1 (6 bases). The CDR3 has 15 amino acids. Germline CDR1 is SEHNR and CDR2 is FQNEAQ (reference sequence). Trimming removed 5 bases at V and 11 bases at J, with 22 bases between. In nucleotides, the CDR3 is TGTGCCAGCAGCCGAGTGGACAGAGGCTCCCCCCTTCAGTACTTC. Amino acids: CASSRVDRGSPLQYF.

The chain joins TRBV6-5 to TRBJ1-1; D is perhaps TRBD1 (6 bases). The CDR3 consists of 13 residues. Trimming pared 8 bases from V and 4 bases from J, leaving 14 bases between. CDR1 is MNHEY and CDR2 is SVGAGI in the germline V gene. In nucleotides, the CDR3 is TGTGCCAGCGGAAAACAGGGTGGCACTGAAGCTTTCTTT. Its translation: CASGKQGGTEAFF.

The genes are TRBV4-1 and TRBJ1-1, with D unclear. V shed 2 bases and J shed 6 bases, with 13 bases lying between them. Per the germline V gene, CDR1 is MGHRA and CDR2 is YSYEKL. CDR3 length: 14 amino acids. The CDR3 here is CASSQPRWAAEAFF. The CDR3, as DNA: TGCGCCAGCAGCCAACCACGGTGGGCAGCTGAAGCTTTCTTT.